These 24 T cell receptor beta chains share one sample of origin, sequenced in a study of human T cells and chemical hapten exposure. Using its own MiXCR run on the RACE reads, TCRdb lists one record per CDR3 protein. In the table there are roughly 82,000 distinct CDR3 sequences, roughly 10% of which are singletons. The sample's time point: patch test 1, 2 weeks after DPC sensitization. Documented treatment: therapeutic diphenylcyclopropenone sensitization with weekly scalp DPC. The sequencing here drew on whole blood, taken in connection with sensitization to the hapten diphenylcyclopropenone (DPC). The receptors stem from a woman aged 60-70 years with alopecia areata. Some clones in this sample may be carry-over from other donors' samples.

The chain has TRBV18 and TRBJ1-1; no firm D call. This CDR3 contains 16 residues. Trimming took 3 bases from V and 4 from J, leaving 18 bases between them. Per the germline V gene, CDR1 is KGHSH and CDR2 is LQKENI. In nucleotides, the CDR3 is TGTGCCAGCTCACCCAATAATTACCAACCGAGCACTGAAGCTTTCTTT. Translated, it gives CASSPNNYQPSTEAFF.

This clonotype was counted between two and nine times. V usage is TRBV7-6 and J usage is TRBJ2-7; TRBD2 aligns across 13 bases. This CDR3 is 14 amino acids long. Trimming removed 6 bases from V and 4 bases from J; junction bases left unmatched: 3. CDR1 is SGHVS and CDR2 is FNYEAQ in the germline V gene. The DNA of the CDR3 is TGTGCCAGCAGTCAGACTAGCGGGGGGTACGAGCAGTACTTC. This sequence encodes CASSQTSGGYEQYF.

This chain connects TRBV6-2 or TRBV6-3 to TRBJ2-1; D is perhaps TRBD1 (6 bases). The CDR3 has 13 amino acids. Trimming took 8 bases from V and 4 from J, leaving 12 bases between them. The germline gives CDR1 MNHEY, CDR2 SVGEGT. Written as DNA, the CDR3 is TGTGCCAGCTGGACAGCCACATACAATGAGCAGTTCTTC. Translating gives CASWTATYNEQFF.

This clonotype was observed a handful of times. The chain links TRBV7-9 to TRBJ1-2; D remains ambiguous. Germline V gene data show CDR1 as SEHNR and CDR2 as FQNEAQ (reference sequence). Deletions cut 1 base from V and 0 bases from J, with 15 bases between. This CDR3 is 17 amino acids long. CDR3 region: CASSLGISGAANYGYTF. CDR3 nucleotides: TGTGCCAGCAGCTTAGGGATCTCGGGAGCGGCTAACTATGGCTACACCTTC.

CDR3 loop: CASTGQPNTEAFF. As DNA, the CDR3 is TGTGCCAGCACCGGACAGCCAAACACTGAAGCTTTCTTT. The chain recombines TRBV12-3 or TRBV12-4 with TRBJ1-1, with TRBD1 as a possible D gene (6 bases). Deletions cut 7 bases from V and 2 bases from J, with 11 bases between. The CDR3 totals 13 residues.

This clonotype has just a few counts. The rearrangement links TRBV30 to TRBJ2-5; TRBD2 is a possible D gene (5 bases). The germline V and J ends were trimmed by 5 bases and 4 bases, with 8 bases remaining between them. Germline values: CDR1 GTSNPN, CDR2 SVGIG (reference sequence). The length of the CDR3 is 11 residues. The CDR3 region has the DNA TGTGCCTGGGACTACCTAGAGACCCAGTACTTC. This sequence encodes CAWDYLETQYF. Full variable domain (remainder filled in from reference TRBV30 and TRBJ2-5): SQTIHQWPATLVQPVGSPLSLECTVEGTSNPNLYWYRQAAGRGLQLLFYSVGIGQISSEVPQNLSASRPQDRQFILSSKKLLLSDSGFYLCAWDYLETQYFGPGTRLLVL.

The rearrangement joins TRBV9 to TRBJ2-7; TRBD1 aligns across 11 bases. This CDR3 comprises 16 residues. CDR1 SGDLS and CDR2 YYNGEE come from the germline V gene. Trimming removed 4 bases from V and 0 bases from J; junction bases left unmatched: 6. CDR3 protein: CASSPRTGGYSYEQYF. The DNA for the CDR3 is TGTGCCAGCAGCCCTCGGACAGGGGGCTACTCCTACGAGCAGTACTTC. Full variable domain (missing parts from reference TRBV9 and TRBJ2-7): DSGVTQTPKHLITATGQRVTLRCSPRSGDLSVYWYQQSLDQGLQFLIQYYNGEERAKGNILERFSAQQFPDLHSELNLSSLELGDSALYFCASSPRTGGYSYEQYFGPGTRLTVT.

The chain couples TRBV9 to TRBJ1-2, with 8 nucleotides matching TRBD1. There are 15 residues in the CDR3. V dropped 4 bases and J dropped 5; count of bases not matched to a gene: 10. Germline CDR1 is SGDLS and CDR2 is YYNGEE. In DNA form, the CDR3 reads TGTGCCAGCAGCTTCGGACAGGGAGCTGGTTATGGCTACACCTTC. This translates into CASSFGQGAGYGYTF.

The J gene is TRBJ2-3, the V gene TRBV4-2, with 8 bases lining up with TRBD2. With 3 bases clipped from V and 1 base from J, the junction kept 3 bases outside the gene matches. CDR1 is LGHNA and CDR2 is YNFKEQ in the germline V gene. The CDR3 sequence is 15 residues long. DNA of the CDR3: TGTGCCAGCAGCCATACGCGGGGGGGCACAGATACGCAGTATTTT. It codes for CASSHTRGGTDTQYF.

The chain combines TRBV12-3 or TRBV12-4 with TRBJ1-2; D gene uncertain. The CDR3 is 13 residues long. Deletions cut 7 bases from V and 7 bases from J, with 16 bases between. The CDR3 nucleotides read TGTGCCAGCAAGGGCCCAGTTTCTAGTGGCTACACCTTC. This codes for CASKGPVSSGYTF.

The table lists this clonotype with many counts. The chain uses TRBV7-6 and TRBJ2-4; TRBD1 agrees at 7 bases. After removal of 8 bases from V and 9 bases from J, the junction contained 7 bases not matched to a gene. The CDR3 is 12 amino acids. The germline V gene has CDR1 SGHVS and CDR2 FNYEAQ. CDR3: CASLGPGGIQYF. DNA for the CDR3: TGTGCCAGCTTGGGCCCAGGGGGCATTCAGTACTTC.

There are a few counts of this clonotype. The genes are TRBV7-3 and TRBJ2-1; 9 positions match TRBD2. Germline V gene lookup returns CDR1 SGHTA and CDR2 FQGTGA. The CDR3 sequence is 15 residues long. V trimming: 5 bases; J trimming: 7 bases; junction bases outside the gene matches: 9. This CDR3 reads CASSPSGVRRNEQFF. CDR3 DNA sequence: TGTGCCAGCAGCCCTAGCGGGGTGAGGAGGAATGAGCAGTTCTTC.

This clonotype was seen ten or more times. The chain joins TRBV3-1 to TRBJ1-2; the D gene is possibly TRBD1 (5 bases). The CDR3 extends over 15 amino acids. The germline V gene encodes CDR1 LGHDT and CDR2 YNNKEL (reference sequence). Trimming cost V 4 bases and J 4 bases, with 16 bases left between them. The CDR3 coding sequence is TGTGCCAGCAGCCCGTCCGGGGGACCGCTCTATGGCTACACCTTC. It translates to CASSPSGGPLYGYTF.

A few counts support this clonotype. The genes are TRBV19 and TRBJ2-5; 9 positions match TRBD2. Germline loops: CDR1 LNHDA, CDR2 SQIVND (reference sequence). The CDR3 contains 16 residues. V gave up 1 base and J gave up 7 bases; unmatched junction bases: 10. The CDR3 bases are TGTGCCAGTAGTATAGCGGCTAGCGGGGCCCAGGGGACCCAGTACTTC. Translation gives CASSIAASGAQGTQYF.

This clonotype has more than one count but fewer than ten. The V and J genes are TRBV5-4 and TRBJ2-3; tentative D call: TRBD2 (5 bases). V lost 4 bases to trimming and J lost 0 bases, with 15 bases between them. This CDR3 is built from 16 residues. CDR1 SGHNT and CDR2 YYREEE come from the germline V gene (reference sequence). The CDR3 reads CASSPGLGVSTDTQYF. For the CDR3, the DNA is TGTGCCAGCAGCCCGGGCTTGGGAGTTAGCACAGATACGCAGTATTTT. Complete variable domain (other parts from reference TRBV5-4 and TRBJ2-3): ETGVTQSPTHLIKTRGQQVTLRCSSQSGHNTVSWYQQALGQGPQFIFQYYREEENGRGNFPPRFSGLQFPNYSSELNVNALELDDSALYLCASSPGLGVSTDTQYFGPGTRLTVL.

At least ten counts were recorded for this clonotype. V gene TRBV7-8 combines with J gene TRBJ1-2; a possible D gene is TRBD1 (6 bases). V was cut by 0 bases and J by 3 bases, with 11 bases left in between. Germline-derived CDR1 and CDR2 are SGHVS and FQNEAQ. The length of the CDR3 is 15 residues. CDR3 in amino acids: CASSLAQGWDYGYTF. DNA of the CDR3: TGTGCCAGCAGCTTAGCGCAGGGGTGGGACTATGGCTACACCTTC.

This clonotype was seen more than once but under ten times. The gene calls are TRBV23-1 and TRBJ2-5; tentatively, D is TRBD1 (6 bases). TRBV23-1 carries the ORF label, with uncertain function. The CDR3 runs to 20 residues. V dropped 1 base and J dropped 5 bases, with 29 bases sitting between them. CDR3 in amino acids: CASSQFKPLQGRRGLETQYF. The CDR3 region has the DNA TGCGCCAGCAGTCAATTTAAGCCCTTACAGGGCCGCCGTGGGTTGGAGACCCAGTACTTC.

The chain combines TRBV7-9 with TRBJ1-1, with no clear D. Trimming removed 3 bases from V and 3 bases from J, with 8 bases in between. The CDR3 is made up of 13 amino acids. Looked up from germline, CDR1 is SEHNR and CDR2 is FQNEAQ (reference sequence). The CDR3 nucleotides are TGTGCCAGCAGCTTTACGGAGGACACTGAAGCTTTCTTT. It encodes CASSFTEDTEAFF.

This clonotype was seen a few times. In DNA form, the CDR3 reads TGTGCCAGCAGCCCGGGACCGAATGAAAAACTGTTTTTT. As protein: CASSPGPNEKLFF. The rearrangement joins TRBV13 to TRBJ1-4; maybe TRBD1 (5 bases). The V gene's germline CDR1 is PRHDT and CDR2 FYEKMQ (reference sequence). The length of the CDR3 is 13 residues. Trimming stripped 5 bases from V and 5 bases from J, with 9 bases between.

The gene calls are TRBV20-1 and TRBJ2-1; 9 nucleotides match TRBD2. CDR1 DFQATT and CDR2 SNEGSKA come from the germline V gene (reference sequence). CDR3 length: 15 amino acids. In DNA, the CDR3 is TGCAGGGCACCCCTCGTAGCGGGAGCCTACAATGAGCAGTTCTTC. Its translation: CRAPLVAGAYNEQFF.

Many counts were recorded for this clonotype. The rearrangement uses TRBV3-1 and TRBJ2-7, with TRBD2 matching 7 bases. Germline assignment: CDR1 LGHDT and CDR2 YNNKEL (reference sequence). The CDR3 runs to 15 residues. V gave up 0 bases and J gave up 0 bases; unmatched junction bases: 2. The CDR3 nucleotides are TGTGCCAGCAGCCAAGAGCGGGGGATCTCCTACGAGCAGTACTTC. Protein sequence: CASSQERGISYEQYF.

This clonotype was observed at least ten times. This chain uses TRBV11-2 with TRBJ2-7; TRBD1 might be the D (6 bases). The V end lost 3 bases, the J end lost 1 base, and 16 bases lay between the germline ends. Germline loops: CDR1 SGHAT, CDR2 FQNNGV. The CDR3 totals 16 residues. CDR3 amino acids: CASSFSSGQSSYEQYF. CDR3 DNA: TGTGCCAGCAGCTTTTCCTCGGGACAAAGTTCCTACGAGCAGTACTTC.

Regarding this clonotype: Possible read error: a much larger clone is one base away. No conserved phenylalanine or tryptophan is present at the end of the CDR3, so a read error is the likely explanation. The chain uses TRBV7-9 and TRBJ2-2, with 7 positions matching TRBD1. V trimming: 6 bases; J trimming: 3 bases; junction bases outside the gene matches: 7. The CDR3 spans 15 residues. The germline gives CDR1 SEHNR, CDR2 FQNEAQ (reference sequence). CDR3 in amino acids: CASRPRGRDTGELFL. The CDR3 DNA is TGTGCCAGCAGACCTAGGGGGCGAGACACCGGGGAGCTGTTTCTT.

This clonotype was seen many times. The chain links TRBV6-6 to TRBJ1-1; weak D call: TRBD1 (5 bases). CDR3 length: 14 amino acids. Trimming left V 5 bases short and J 0 bases short, with 10 bases between. The germline V gene has CDR1 MNHNY and CDR2 SVGAGI (reference sequence). The CDR3 loop is CASSPGTVNTEAFF. In DNA, the CDR3 is TGTGCCAGCAGTCCGGGGACGGTGAACACTGAAGCTTTCTTT.